One and the same sample provided the 20 T cell receptor beta chains below, sequenced in a study of regulatory T cells in long-lasting Graves disease. Investigators prepared the TCR beta libraries by applying iRepertoire HTBI primers and Arm-PCR of CDR3 regions. TCRdb reprocessed the multiplex PCR reads via MiXCR and lists one record per CDR3 protein. The sample consists of about 440,000 distinct CDR3 sequences, 15% of them appearing once. The sample's time point: newly diagnosed GD, antithyroid drugs for less than 3 months. Scientists built the TCR library using RNA that was extracted from PBMCs. This same sample was also part of a study on T cells in Graves' hyperthyroidism and ophthalmopathy.

Specimen: peripheral blood mononuclear cells (PBMCs), collected at new diagnosis, from a patient treated with antithyroid drugs. All receptors come from a woman between 25 and 40 years old with Graves disease.

This clonotype was seen at least ten times. Written as DNA, the CDR3 is TGTGCCAGCAGCTTAGGAATTCAAGGGCAGCGCACAGCTTTCTTT. It yields the protein CASSLGIQGQRTAFF. The J gene is TRBJ1-1, the V gene TRBV11-2; no definite D call. The length of the CDR3 is 15 residues. Germline V gene data show CDR1 as SGHAT and CDR2 as FQNNGV. V lost 1 base, J lost 10 bases, and 19 bases lay in between.

This clonotype was seen at least ten times. This chain links TRBV13 with TRBJ2-7; the D gene is possibly TRBD1 (5 bases). Trimming pared 0 bases from V and 0 bases from J, leaving 6 bases between. Looked up from germline, CDR1 is PRHDT and CDR2 is FYEKMQ (reference sequence). The CDR3 is 14 residues long. CDR3 loop: CASSLGDSSYEQYF. The CDR3 DNA reads as TGTGCCAGCAGCTTAGGAGACAGCTCCTACGAGCAGTACTTC. The full variable domain, with the rest looked up from reference TRBV13 and TRBJ2-7, is AAGVIQSPRHLIKEKRETATLKCYPIPRHDTVYWYQQGPGQDPQFLISFYEKMQSDKGSIPDRFSAQQFSDYHSELNMSSLELGDSALYFCASSLGDSSYEQYFGPGTRLTVT.

This clonotype appeared many times. The chain uses TRBV12-3 or TRBV12-4 and TRBJ2-1; TRBD2 aligns across 13 bases. The CDR3 has 16 residues. Trimming at V came to 3 bases and at J to 2 bases, leaving 1 base not matched to a gene. The CDR3 spells CASSFGLAGAYNEQFF. The CDR3 DNA follows: TGTGCCAGCAGTTTCGGACTAGCGGGAGCCTACAATGAGCAGTTCTTC.

In this sample, this clonotype turned up a few times. The chain's CDR3 is CATSRDRGGVAPQHF. DNA for the CDR3: TGTGCCACCAGCAGAGATCGGGGGGGGGTGGCTCCCCAGCATTTT. This chain connects TRBV15 to TRBJ1-5, with a tentative D call TRBD1 (5 bases). Germline V gene data show CDR1 as LNHNV and CDR2 as YYDKDF (reference sequence). The CDR3 has 15 residues. The V end was cut by 0 bases, the J end by 10 bases, with 16 bases between. Using reference TRBV15 and TRBJ1-5 for the parts outside the CDR3, the full variable domain is DAMVIQNPRYQVTQFGKPVTLSCSQTLNHNVMYWYQQKSSQAPKLLFHYYDKDFNNEADTPDNFQSRRPNTSFCFLDIRSPGLGDTAMYLCATSRDRGGVAPQHFGDGTRLSIL.

This clonotype was seen ten or more times. The genes are TRBV3-1 and TRBJ2-7, with no clear D. V gave up 0 bases and J gave up 3 bases, with 12 bases separating them. This CDR3 region has 15 residues. The germline V gene has CDR1 LGHDT and CDR2 YNNKEL (reference sequence). The CDR3: CASSQDWSNVYEQYF. In DNA, the CDR3 is TGTGCCAGCAGCCAAGATTGGTCCAATGTCTACGAGCAGTACTTC.

This chain connects TRBV4-1 to TRBJ1-1; D gene uncertain. The V gene lost 0 bases and the J gene lost 0 bases, with 14 bases spanning the gap. The CDR3 extends over 17 amino acids. The germline V gene encodes CDR1 MGHRA and CDR2 YSYEKL. The CDR3 sequence is CASSQEAGSYMNTEAFF. Written as DNA, the CDR3 is TGCGCCAGCAGCCAAGAAGCGGGGAGCTACATGAACACTGAAGCTTTCTTT.

The chain is built from TRBV20-1 and TRBJ2-3, with TRBD2 matching over 7 bases. This CDR3 spans 13 amino acids. V dropped 8 bases and J dropped 6; count of bases not matched to a gene: 11. Germline lookup yields CDR1 DFQATT and CDR2 SNEGSKA (reference sequence). The DNA for the CDR3 is TGCAGTCTACCAACGCGGGAGCTGGATACGCAGTATTTT. This translates into CSLPTRELDTQYF.

The CDR3 bases are TGCAGTGCTAGAGTTCCAGGGGGAGATACGCAGTATTTT. Amino acid sequence: CSARVPGGDTQYF. V is TRBV20-1 and J is TRBJ2-3, with 7 bases that match TRBD1. V shed 1 base and J 5 bases; nucleotides not matched to a gene: 3. Germline V gene lookup returns CDR1 DFQATT and CDR2 SNEGSKA (reference sequence). The CDR3 has 13 residues.

V usage is TRBV20-1 and J usage is TRBJ2-5, with D hard to call. CDR3 length: 15 residues. The germline V gene has CDR1 DFQATT and CDR2 SNEGSKA (reference sequence). Between the trimmed V and J ends, which lost 2 bases and 0 bases, there was a span of 13 bases. DNA for the CDR3: TGCAGTGCTAGATATGACCTAGGGTACCAAGAGACCCAGTACTTC. It is translated as CSARYDLGYQETQYF.

This clonotype was recorded many times. CDR3 nucleotide sequence: TGTGCCAGTAGTGTGGGACTAGCGGAGTGGTACAATGAGCAGTTCTTC. It translates to CASSVGLAEWYNEQFF. The V call is TRBV19, the J call TRBJ2-1; 11 bases align to TRBD2. This CDR3 has 16 amino acids. V shed 5 bases and J 4 bases; nucleotides not matched to a gene: 7. Germline V gene lookup returns CDR1 LNHDA and CDR2 SQIVND (reference sequence).

In this sample, this clonotype turned up many times. The V call is TRBV5-1, the J call TRBJ1-1; D is ambiguous. Germline loops: CDR1 SGHRS, CDR2 YFSETQ. The V end was cut by 1 base, the J end by 3 bases, with 4 bases between. CDR3 size: 12 residues. The CDR3 loop is CASSLFDTEAFF. The CDR3 region has the DNA TGCGCCAGCAGCTTGTTCGACACTGAAGCTTTCTTT. The full variable domain, in which reference TRBV5-1 and TRBJ1-1 provide the parts outside the CDR3, is KAGVTQTPRYLIKTRGQQVTLSCSPISGHRSVSWYQQTPGQGLQFLFEYFSETQRNKGNFPGRFSGRQFSNSRSEMNVSTLELGDSALYLCASSLFDTEAFFGQGTRLTVV.

This clonotype was detected ten times or more. The rearrangement uses TRBV6-1 and TRBJ1-5; TRBD1 matches at 8 bases. CDR1 MNHNS and CDR2 SASEGT come from the germline V gene. The V and J ends lost 6 bases and 9 bases, in that order; junction bases with no gene match: 10. This CDR3 region has 14 residues. DNA for the CDR3: TGTGCCAGCAGCCCGGACAGGGCGGTTCTGCCCCAGCATTTT. Its translation: CASSPDRAVLPQHF.

This clonotype has at least ten counts. The chain joins TRBV20-1 to TRBJ1-1, with D possibly TRBD1 on 6 matching bases. Germline lookup yields CDR1 DFQATT and CDR2 SNEGSKA (reference sequence). V was shortened by 3 bases and J by 1 base, with 12 bases between the two germline ends. The CDR3 extends over 14 amino acids. The CDR3: CSASRDTSNTEAFF. The CDR3 DNA is TGCAGTGCTAGCCGGGACACTTCGAACACTGAAGCTTTCTTT.

This clonotype appeared many times. This clone may be a read error of a much larger clone one base away. V is TRBV7-2 and J is TRBJ2-3; D not certain. Trimming took off 6 bases at V and 2 bases at J, with 3 bases between the two ends. The CDR3 totals 11 residues. Per germline, CDR1 SGHTA and CDR2 FQGNSA. CDR3: CASSTTDTQYF. DNA of the CDR3: TGTGCCAGCAGTACCACAGATACGCAGTATTTT. Filled out from reference TRBV7-2 and TRBJ2-3, the complete variable domain reads GAGVSQSPSNKVTEKGKDVELRCDPISGHTALYWYRQSLGQGLEFLIYFQGNSAPDKSGLPSDRFSAERTGGSVSTLTIQRTQQEDSAVYLCASSTTDTQYFGPGTRLTVL.

The J gene is TRBJ2-1, the V gene TRBV10-2, with unresolved D. The CDR3 totals 14 residues. CDR1 WSHSY and CDR2 SAAADI come from the germline V gene. V lost 3 bases, J lost 0 bases, and 6 bases lay in between. CDR3 amino acids: CASSDFSSYNEQFF. CDR3 coding DNA: TGCGCCAGCAGTGACTTCAGCTCCTACAATGAGCAGTTCTTC.

The chain couples TRBV6-1 to TRBJ1-1; D remains unclear. V was pared by 7 bases and J by 4 bases, with 10 bases between. The CDR3 spans 12 residues. In germline, CDR1 is MNHNS, CDR2 SASEGT. DNA of the CDR3: TGTGCCAGCACCTCATTAAGCACTGAAGCTTTCTTT. Translation: CASTSLSTEAFF.

The chain uses TRBV20-1 and TRBJ1-6; tentative D call: TRBD1 (5 bases). Deletions cut 4 bases from V and 8 bases from J, with 9 bases between. In germline, CDR1 is DFQATT, CDR2 SNEGSKA (reference sequence). The length of the CDR3 is 12 residues. For the CDR3, the DNA is TGCAGTGCTATCGGGGCCGATTCACCCCTCCACTTT. This encodes CSAIGADSPLHF.

This clonotype was detected many times. This chain connects TRBV19 to TRBJ1-5; possibly TRBD1 for D (5 bases). Germline V gene lookup returns CDR1 LNHDA and CDR2 SQIVND (reference sequence). The ends were cut back, 3 bases at V and 0 bases at J, with 21 bases in the middle. The CDR3 sequence is 19 residues long. The CDR3 protein is CASSIREFRDTYSNQPQHF. The CDR3 coding sequence is TGTGCCAGTAGTATTCGGGAGTTCAGGGATACATATAGCAATCAGCCCCAGCATTTT.

With respect to this clonotype: This may arise from a read error, as a much more abundant clone is one base away. The chain uses TRBV9 and TRBJ2-1; 13 nucleotides line up with TRBD2. This CDR3 is built from 16 residues. Per germline, CDR1 SGDLS and CDR2 YYNGEE. V lost 2 bases to trimming and J lost 10 bases; unmatched junction nucleotides: 9. The CDR3: CASSVGTSGTTYEQFF. The CDR3 DNA follows: TGTGCCAGCAGCGTGGGGACTAGCGGGACTACCTACGAGCAGTTCTTC.

This clonotype was detected ten times or more. The chain is built from TRBV3-1 and TRBJ2-7; 10 bases match TRBD2. V was clipped by 8 bases and J by 3 bases; unmatched bases: 7. CDR3 length: 14 residues. Germline CDR1 reads LGHDT; CDR2 reads YNNKEL (reference sequence). Written as DNA, the CDR3 is TGTGCCAGCGGTTCAGCGGGAGGGATCTACGAGCAGTACTTC. Translating gives CASGSAGGIYEQYF.